The 24 T cell receptor beta chains given below trace back to one sample, sequenced in a study of STAT5B mutations in CD4+ large granular lymphocyte leukemia (dated by TCRdb to about 2022). The library came from the immunoSEQ multiplex PCR assay. TCRdb mirrors the immuneACCESS table, restricted to in-frame sequences. Some clones are absent from its copies; in checked studies, under half trace to an unresolved V gene, and the reason for the others is unknown. The sample data list 25,000 to 35,000 clones, and approximately 79% of these were observed just once. The ten largest clones capture approximately 6.2% of the sample. The sample comprised CD4+ T cells from blood buffy coats. The receptors derive from a human donor in good health.

The rearrangement links TRBV28 to TRBJ1-1, with D tentatively TRBD1 (5 bases). This CDR3 is built from 12 residues. Deletions cut 2 bases from V and 11 bases from J, with 12 bases between. The germline V gene has CDR1 MDHEN and CDR2 SYDVKM. CDR3 nucleotides: TGTGCCAGCAGTTTACAAAGCAGGGATGCTTTCTTT. Encoded protein: CASSLQSRDAFF.

The CDR3 coding sequence is TGTGCCAGCAGCCAAACCTTGGAGACCCAGTACTTC. Its translation is CASSQTLETQYF. The rearrangement joins TRBV7-9 to TRBJ2-5; D unresolved. This CDR3 is 12 amino acids long. Per germline, CDR1 SEHNR and CDR2 FQNEAQ (reference sequence). Deletions cut 5 bases from V and 5 bases from J, with 9 bases between.

The chain has TRBV15 and TRBJ2-5; D is tentatively TRBD1 or TRBD2 (5 bases each). CDR1 is LNHNV, CDR2 YYDKDF, per germline (reference sequence). The CDR3 length is 16 residues. V dropped 3 bases and J dropped 7 bases, with 21 bases sitting between them. The CDR3 protein is CATSRVSRDVRGTQYF. CDR3 DNA sequence: TGTGCCACCAGCAGGGTCTCCCGGGACGTCCGGGGGACCCAGTACTTC.

The chain links TRBV7-8 to TRBJ1-1; D may be TRBD1 (6 bases). V was clipped by 5 bases and J by 1 base, with 11 bases between them. Germline V gene data show CDR1 as SGHVS and CDR2 as FQNEAQ. There are 14 residues in the CDR3. This chain's CDR3 is CASSPKDRNTEAFF. As DNA, the CDR3 is TGTGCCAGCAGCCCAAAGGACAGGAACACTGAAGCTTTCTTT.

DNA of the CDR3: TGCGCCAGCAGGACGGGACAGGGCCGGGGGGATGAAAAACTGTTTTTT. Translating it yields CASRTGQGRGDEKLFF. The chain carries TRBV5-1 and TRBJ1-4; 9 positions match TRBD1. CDR3 size: 16 residues. Per germline, CDR1 SGHRS and CDR2 YFSETQ. V trimming: 5 bases; J trimming: 6 bases; junction bases outside the gene matches: 11.

This rearrangement joins TRBV6-1 to TRBJ2-6; weak D call: TRBD1 (6 bases). V was pared by 6 bases and J by 4 bases, with 13 bases between. Germline loops: CDR1 MNHNS, CDR2 SASEGT. This CDR3 comprises 15 residues. This chain's CDR3 is CASRPDRTGANVLTF. CDR3 in DNA: TGTGCCAGCAGGCCGGACAGAACAGGGGCCAACGTCCTGACTTTC.

The chain uses TRBV5-4 and TRBJ2-3, with D possibly called TRBD1 or TRBD2 (5 bases each). The germline V gene encodes CDR1 SGHNT and CDR2 YYREEE (reference sequence). V lost 0 bases, J lost 4 bases, and 12 bases lay in between. The length of the CDR3 is 15 residues. CDR3 sequence reads: CASSLVREGSDTQYF. Here the CDR3 DNA reads TGTGCCAGCAGCTTGGTGCGTGAGGGGTCAGATACGCAGTATTTT.

The rearrangement links TRBV7-9 to TRBJ2-1; D unclear. The CDR3 is 13 amino acids. The V and J ends lost 1 base and 8 bases respectively, with 9 bases between them. From germline, CDR1 is SEHNR and CDR2 FQNEAQ (reference sequence). This CDR3 reads CASSLGNVHEQFF. Written as DNA, the CDR3 is TGTGCCAGCAGCTTAGGAAACGTGCATGAGCAGTTCTTC.

The chain carries TRBV19 and TRBJ2-5; TRBD2 is a possible D gene (6 bases). V was clipped by 2 bases and J by 2 bases, with 9 bases between them. Looked up from germline, CDR1 is LNHDA and CDR2 is SQIVND (reference sequence). The CDR3 contains 14 residues. The CDR3 region has the DNA TGTGCCAGTAGTATACTGGGGGGTCAAGAGACCCAGTACTTC. Amino acid sequence: CASSILGGQETQYF.

V is TRBV4-3 and J is TRBJ2-5, with D uncertain. The CDR3 contains 14 residues. CDR1 and CDR2 from the germline V gene are LGHNA and YSLEER. Trimming removed 0 bases from V and 7 bases from J, with 12 bases in between. CDR3 sequence reads: CASSQDVPRRTQYF. The CDR3, as DNA: TGCGCCAGCAGCCAAGATGTCCCCCGTAGGACCCAGTACTTC.

V gene TRBV9 combines with J gene TRBJ2-1; 10 nucleotides align to TRBD2. Trimming cost V 0 bases and J 8 bases; bases outside gene matches: 8. CDR3 length equals 16 residues. Germline CDR1 reads SGDLS; CDR2 reads YYNGEE. The DNA of the CDR3 is TGTGCCAGCAGCGTAGACAGCGGGGGGGCTTTTGATGAGCAGTTCTTC. It specifies CASSVDSGGAFDEQFF.

The chain uses TRBV4-3 and TRBJ2-3; 8 nucleotides agree with TRBD2. With 0 bases clipped from V and 4 bases from J, the junction kept 6 bases outside the gene matches. The CDR3 length is 16 residues. Germline lookup yields CDR1 LGHNA and CDR2 YSLEER. CDR3: CASSQEGRRGADTQYF. The CDR3 DNA sequence: TGCGCCAGCAGCCAAGAGGGCAGGCGGGGGGCAGATACGCAGTATTTT.

The chain combines TRBV2 with TRBJ1-2, with 7 bases that match TRBD1. The V gene's germline CDR1 is SNHLY and CDR2 FYNNEI. CDR3 length equals 16 residues. Trimming at V came to 0 bases and at J to 1 base, leaving 5 bases not matched to a gene. The CDR3 DNA reads TGTGCCAGCAGTGAAGCGGGGAGGGACAGTAACTATGGCTACACCTTC. Translated, it gives CASSEAGRDSNYGYTF.

The V call is TRBV10-3, the J call TRBJ2-5; D may be TRBD2 (6 bases). Germline CDR1 is ENHRY and CDR2 is SYGVKD. V was trimmed by 5 bases and J by 4 bases, leaving 20 bases between them. CDR3 length: 16 residues. The CDR3 is CAISSSAGAGLETQYF. The CDR3 bases are TGTGCCATCAGTTCCTCAGCGGGTGCAGGACTAGAGACCCAGTACTTC.

This clone was recorded once. V and J are TRBV5-1 and TRBJ1-1, with 7 bases lining up with TRBD1. The CDR3 length is 17 residues. The germline gives CDR1 SGHRS, CDR2 YFSETQ. The junction had 8 bases not matched to a gene; V was cut back by 0 bases and J by 0 bases. DNA of the CDR3: TGCGCCAGCAGCTTGGCCGGGACAGCGAATATGAACACTGAAGCTTTCTTT. This gives the protein CASSLAGTANMNTEAFF.

The chain uses TRBV6-1 and TRBJ2-5, with D hard to call. The germline V gene has CDR1 MNHNS and CDR2 SASEGT. Trimming left V 5 bases short and J 4 bases short, with 14 bases between. The CDR3 has 14 amino acids. CDR3 sequence reads: CASSSHRAAETQYF. CDR3 DNA: TGTGCCAGCAGTTCCCACCGGGCCGCAGAGACCCAGTACTTC.

The CDR3 DNA reads TGTGCCATCAGTGGGACAGGGGACGACATTGCCAACTATGGCTACACCTTC. Its protein product is CAISGTGDDIANYGYTF. This sequence joins TRBV10-3 and TRBJ1-2, with 9 bases that match TRBD1. J lost 2 bases, V lost 4 bases, and 11 bases had no gene match. The germline gives CDR1 ENHRY, CDR2 SYGVKD. The CDR3 spans 17 residues.

This rearrangement joins TRBV5-1 to TRBJ2-5; 7 positions agree with TRBD1. J gave up 1 base and V 0 bases, and 0 bases lay outside the gene matches. Germline V lookup: CDR1 SGHRS, CDR2 YFSETQ. The length of the CDR3 is 14 residues. The CDR3 loop is CASSLGDSQETQYF. The CDR3 DNA sequence: TGCGCCAGCAGCTTGGGGGACAGCCAAGAGACCCAGTACTTC. The whole variable domain, filled in from reference TRBV5-1 and TRBJ2-5, reads KAGVTQTPRYLIKTRGQQVTLSCSPISGHRSVSWYQQTPGQGLQFLFEYFSETQRNKGNFPGRFSGRQFSNSRSEMNVSTLELGDSALYLCASSLGDSQETQYFGPGTRLLVL.

V is TRBV5-1 and J is TRBJ1-1; D unresolved. Trimming removed 2 bases at V and 5 bases at J, with 13 bases between. The CDR3 covers 14 residues. The germline CDR1 and CDR2 sequences are SGHRS and YFSETQ. CDR3 DNA sequence: TGCGCCAGCAGCTTTTCTATGGAGAGGACTGAAGCTTTCTTT. It is translated as CASSFSMERTEAFF.

J is TRBJ2-1 and V is TRBV18; maybe TRBD2 (6 bases). Germline values: CDR1 KGHSH, CDR2 LQKENI. Trimming removed 1 base at V and 0 bases at J, with 7 bases between. The CDR3 is made up of 15 amino acids. CDR3 nucleotide sequence: TGTGCCAGCTCACCACGCGGGGCCTCCTACAATGAGCAGTTCTTC. It yields the protein CASSPRGASYNEQFF.

The V call is TRBV29-1, the J call TRBJ1-2, with unresolved D. The CDR3 is 14 residues long. V shed 2 bases and J shed 6 bases, with 16 bases lying between them. Germline assignment: CDR1 SQVTM and CDR2 ANQGSEA. The CDR3, as DNA: TGCAGCGTTGAACCTCAAGGGTTGTCGGATGGCTACACCTTC. It yields the protein CSVEPQGLSDGYTF. Complete variable domain (other parts from reference TRBV29-1 and TRBJ1-2): SAVISQKPSRDICQRGTSLTIQCQVDSQVTMMFWYRQQPGQSLTLIATANQGSEATYESGFVIDKFPISRPNLTFSTLTVSNMSPEDSSIYLCSVEPQGLSDGYTFGSGTRLTVV.

The chain recombines TRBV27 with TRBJ1-5; 7 bases are a match to TRBD1. The junction had 5 bases not matched to a gene; V was cut back by 6 bases and J by 3 bases. The germline V gene encodes CDR1 MNHEY and CDR2 SMNVEV (reference sequence). The CDR3 consists of 14 residues. CDR3 amino acids: CASRGGQINQPQHF. The CDR3 DNA reads as TGTGCCAGCAGGGGGGGACAGATCAATCAGCCCCAGCATTTT.

The CDR3 protein is CASRYDRGAEAFF. The CDR3 coding sequence is TGCGCCAGCAGGTACGACAGGGGGGCTGAAGCTTTCTTT. The chain couples TRBV5-1 to TRBJ1-1; 9 nucleotides line up with TRBD1. Unmatched junction bases numbered 5, after V lost 5 bases and J lost 6 bases. Per the germline V gene, CDR1 is SGHRS and CDR2 is YFSETQ. The CDR3 totals 13 residues.

This chain uses TRBV5-5 with TRBJ2-5; perhaps D is TRBD1 or TRBD2 (6 bases each). Per the germline V gene, CDR1 is SGHKS and CDR2 is YYEKEE (reference sequence). With 0 bases removed from V and 2 bases from J, the gap between germline ends came to 23 bases. The length of the CDR3 is 19 residues. CDR3 loop: CASSLDPRGGGTSQETQYF. In DNA, the CDR3 is TGTGCCAGCAGCTTGGACCCCCGTGGAGGGGGGACCTCTCAAGAGACCCAGTACTTC. Full variable domain (rest looked up from reference TRBV5-5 and TRBJ2-5): DAGVTQSPTHLIKTRGQQVTLRCSPISGHKSVSWYQQVLGQGPQFIFQYYEKEERGRGNFPDRFSARQFPNYSSELNVNALLLGDSALYLCASSLDPRGGGTSQETQYFGPGTRLLVL.